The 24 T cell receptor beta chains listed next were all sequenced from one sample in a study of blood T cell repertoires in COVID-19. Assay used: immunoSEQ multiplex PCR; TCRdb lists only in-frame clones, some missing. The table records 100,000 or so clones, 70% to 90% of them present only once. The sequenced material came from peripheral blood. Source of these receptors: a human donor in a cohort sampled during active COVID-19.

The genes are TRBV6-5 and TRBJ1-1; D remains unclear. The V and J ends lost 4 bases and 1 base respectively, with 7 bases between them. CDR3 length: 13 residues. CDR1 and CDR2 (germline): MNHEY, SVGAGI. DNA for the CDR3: TGTGCCAGCAGTTTGTCGTCGAACACTGAAGCTTTCTTT. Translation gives CASSLSSNTEAFF.

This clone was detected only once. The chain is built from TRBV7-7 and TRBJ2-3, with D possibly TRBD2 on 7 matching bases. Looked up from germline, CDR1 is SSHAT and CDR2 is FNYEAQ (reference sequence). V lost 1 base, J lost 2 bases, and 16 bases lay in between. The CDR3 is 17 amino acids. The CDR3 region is CASSLGVAGAITDTQYF. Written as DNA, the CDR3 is TGTGCCAGCAGCTTAGGAGTGGCGGGGGCGATCACAGATACGCAGTATTTT.

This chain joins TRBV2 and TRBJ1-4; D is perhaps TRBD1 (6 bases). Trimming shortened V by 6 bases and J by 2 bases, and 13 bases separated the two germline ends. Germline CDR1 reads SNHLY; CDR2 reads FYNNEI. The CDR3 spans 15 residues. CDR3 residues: CASRDTGPTNEKLFF. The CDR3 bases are TGTGCCAGCAGAGATACAGGGCCGACTAATGAAAAACTGTTTTTT.

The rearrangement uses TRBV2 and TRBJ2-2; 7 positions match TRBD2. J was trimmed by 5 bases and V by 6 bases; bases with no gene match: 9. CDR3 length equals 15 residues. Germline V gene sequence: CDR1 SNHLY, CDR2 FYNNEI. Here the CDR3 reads CASRTGTTPTGELFF. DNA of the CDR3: TGTGCCAGCAGGACCGGGACTACTCCTACCGGGGAGCTGTTTTTT.

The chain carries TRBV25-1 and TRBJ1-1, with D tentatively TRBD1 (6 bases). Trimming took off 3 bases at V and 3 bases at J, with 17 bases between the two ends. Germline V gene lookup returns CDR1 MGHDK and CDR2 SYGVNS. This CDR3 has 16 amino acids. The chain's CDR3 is CASSDFHRVKDTEAFF. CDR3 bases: TGTGCCAGCAGTGATTTTCACAGGGTGAAGGACACTGAAGCTTTCTTT.

The CDR3 loop reads CASSLQGTGEETQYF. The CDR3 DNA follows: TGTGCCAGCAGCCTACAGGGGACAGGGGAAGAGACCCAGTACTTC. The chain carries TRBV7-3 and TRBJ2-5; 10 bases line up with TRBD1. This CDR3 comprises 15 residues. J was trimmed by 3 bases and V by 5 bases; bases with no gene match: 6. Germline assignment: CDR1 SGHTA and CDR2 FQGTGA.

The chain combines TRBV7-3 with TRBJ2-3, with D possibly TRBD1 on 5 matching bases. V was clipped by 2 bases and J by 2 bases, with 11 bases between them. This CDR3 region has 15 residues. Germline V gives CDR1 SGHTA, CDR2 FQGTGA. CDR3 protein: CASSLLAGFTDTQYF. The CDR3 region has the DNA TGTGCCAGCAGCTTATTAGCAGGGTTCACAGATACGCAGTATTTT.

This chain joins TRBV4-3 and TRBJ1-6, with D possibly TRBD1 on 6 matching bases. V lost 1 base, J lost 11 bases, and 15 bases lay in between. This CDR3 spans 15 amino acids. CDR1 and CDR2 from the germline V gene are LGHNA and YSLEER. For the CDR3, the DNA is TGCGCCAGCAGCCAAGGAGGGGGGGCCCCGGCACCCCTCCACTTT. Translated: CASSQGGGAPAPLHF.

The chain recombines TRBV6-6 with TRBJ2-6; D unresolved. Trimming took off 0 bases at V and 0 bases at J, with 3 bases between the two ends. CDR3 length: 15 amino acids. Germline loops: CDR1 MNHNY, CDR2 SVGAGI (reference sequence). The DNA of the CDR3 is TGTGCCAGCAGTTACTCGAGCTCTGGGGCCAACGTCCTGACTTTC. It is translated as CASSYSSSGANVLTF.

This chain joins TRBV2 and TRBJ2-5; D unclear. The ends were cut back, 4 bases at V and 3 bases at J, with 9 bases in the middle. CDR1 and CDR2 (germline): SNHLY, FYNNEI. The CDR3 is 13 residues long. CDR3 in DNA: TGTGCCAGCAGTGGCCAGGTCAAAGAGACCCAGTACTTC. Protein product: CASSGQVKETQYF.

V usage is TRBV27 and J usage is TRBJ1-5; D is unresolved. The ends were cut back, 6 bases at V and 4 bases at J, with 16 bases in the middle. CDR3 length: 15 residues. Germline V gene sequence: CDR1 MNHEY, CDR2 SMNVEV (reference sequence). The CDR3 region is CASSDGKSRNQPQHF. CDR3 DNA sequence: TGTGCCAGCAGCGACGGGAAGAGTAGGAATCAGCCCCAGCATTTT.

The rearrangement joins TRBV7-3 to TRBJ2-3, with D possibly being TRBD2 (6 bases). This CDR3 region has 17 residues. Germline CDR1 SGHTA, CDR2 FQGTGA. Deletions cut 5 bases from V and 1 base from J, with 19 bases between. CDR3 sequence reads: CASSPWSEGPGTDTQYF. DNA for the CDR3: TGTGCCAGCAGCCCCTGGTCGGAGGGTCCTGGCACAGATACGCAGTATTTT.

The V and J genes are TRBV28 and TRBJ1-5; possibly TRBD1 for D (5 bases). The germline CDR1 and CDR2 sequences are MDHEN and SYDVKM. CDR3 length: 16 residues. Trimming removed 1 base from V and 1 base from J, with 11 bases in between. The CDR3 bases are TGTGCCAGCAGTTTATTGGGGGGAACGAGCAATCAGCCCCAGCATTTT. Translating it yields CASSLLGGTSNQPQHF. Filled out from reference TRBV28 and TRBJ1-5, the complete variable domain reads DVKVTQSSRYLVKRTGEKVFLECVQDMDHENMFWYRQDPGLGLRLIYFSYDVKMKEKGDIPEGYSVSREKKERFSLILESASTNQTSMYLCASSLLGGTSNQPQHFGDGTRLSIL.

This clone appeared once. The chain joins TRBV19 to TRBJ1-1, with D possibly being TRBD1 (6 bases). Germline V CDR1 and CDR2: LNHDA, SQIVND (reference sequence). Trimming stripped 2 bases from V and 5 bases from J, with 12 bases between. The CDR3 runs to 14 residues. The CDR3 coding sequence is TGTGCCAGTAGTATACTCGGCAGGGGTACTGAAGCTTTCTTT. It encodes CASSILGRGTEAFF. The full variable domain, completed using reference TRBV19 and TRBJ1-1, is DGGITQSPKYLFRKEGQNVTLSCEQNLNHDAMYWYRQDPGQGLRLIYYSQIVNDFQKGDIAEGYSVSREKKESFPLTVTSAQKNPTAFYLCASSILGRGTEAFFGQGTRLTVV.

The CDR3 spells CASSQEGTRTGELFF. The CDR3 DNA follows: TGCGCCAGCAGCCAAGAAGGGACTAGGACCGGGGAGCTGTTTTTT. The chain links TRBV4-3 to TRBJ2-2; 8 bases are a match to TRBD2. Germline CDR1 and CDR2: LGHNA and YSLEER. V lost 0 bases to trimming and J lost 5 bases; unmatched junction nucleotides: 2. CDR3 length: 15 residues.

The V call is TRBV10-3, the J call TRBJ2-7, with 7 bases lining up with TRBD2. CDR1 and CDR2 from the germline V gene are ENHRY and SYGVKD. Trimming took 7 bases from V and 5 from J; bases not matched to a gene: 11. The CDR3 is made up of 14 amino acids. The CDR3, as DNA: TGTGCCATCAAGTTCAGCGGGGTATATAACGAGCAGTACTTC. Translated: CAIKFSGVYNEQYF.

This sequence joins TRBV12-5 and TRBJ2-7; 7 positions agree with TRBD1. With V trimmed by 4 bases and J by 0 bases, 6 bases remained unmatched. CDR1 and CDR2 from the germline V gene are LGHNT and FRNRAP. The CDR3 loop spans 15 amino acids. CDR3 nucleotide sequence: TGTGCTAGTGGTTCCGGACAGGTCAGCTCCTACGAGCAGTACTTC. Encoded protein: CASGSGQVSSYEQYF.

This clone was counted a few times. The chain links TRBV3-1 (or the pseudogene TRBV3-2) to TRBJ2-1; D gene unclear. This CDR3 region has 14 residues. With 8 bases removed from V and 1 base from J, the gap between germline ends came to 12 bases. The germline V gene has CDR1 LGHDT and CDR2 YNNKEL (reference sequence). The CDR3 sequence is CASANGQSYNEQFF. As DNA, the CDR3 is TGTGCCAGCGCGAATGGGCAGTCCTACAATGAGCAGTTCTTC.

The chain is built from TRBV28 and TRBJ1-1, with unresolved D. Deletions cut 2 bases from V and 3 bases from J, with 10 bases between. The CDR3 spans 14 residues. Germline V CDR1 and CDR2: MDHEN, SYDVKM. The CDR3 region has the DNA TGTGCCAGCAGTTTAGTGGGCTGGGACACTGAAGCTTTCTTT. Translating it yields CASSLVGWDTEAFF.

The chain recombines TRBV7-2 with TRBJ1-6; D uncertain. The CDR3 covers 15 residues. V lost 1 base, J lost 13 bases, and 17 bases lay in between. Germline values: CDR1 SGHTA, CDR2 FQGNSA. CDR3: CASSLGRWPGSPLHF. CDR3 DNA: TGTGCCAGCAGCTTAGGCAGGTGGCCCGGATCGCCCCTCCACTTT.

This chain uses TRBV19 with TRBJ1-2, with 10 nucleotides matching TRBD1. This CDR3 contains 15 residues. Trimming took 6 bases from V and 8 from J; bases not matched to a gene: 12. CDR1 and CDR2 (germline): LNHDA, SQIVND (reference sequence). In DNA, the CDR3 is TGTGCCAGTAGACTATCCGGACAGGGGGGTTACGGCTACACCTTC. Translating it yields CASRLSGQGGYGYTF.

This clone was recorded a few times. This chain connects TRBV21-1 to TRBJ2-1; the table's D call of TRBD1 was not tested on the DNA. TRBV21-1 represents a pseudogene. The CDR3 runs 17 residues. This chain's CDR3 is CASSRGDRDRVDNEQFF. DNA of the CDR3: TGTGCCAGCAGCAGGGGCGACCGGGACAGGGTTGACAATGAGCAGTTCTTC.

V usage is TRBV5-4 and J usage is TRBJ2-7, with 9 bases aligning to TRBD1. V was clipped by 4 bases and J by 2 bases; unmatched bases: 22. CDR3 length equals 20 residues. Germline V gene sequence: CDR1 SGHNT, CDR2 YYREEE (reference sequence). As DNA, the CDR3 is TGTGCCAGCAGCCATAAGTCTAACCCGGTGGACAGGGGAGGCACCTACGAGCAGTACTTC. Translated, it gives CASSHKSNPVDRGGTYEQYF.

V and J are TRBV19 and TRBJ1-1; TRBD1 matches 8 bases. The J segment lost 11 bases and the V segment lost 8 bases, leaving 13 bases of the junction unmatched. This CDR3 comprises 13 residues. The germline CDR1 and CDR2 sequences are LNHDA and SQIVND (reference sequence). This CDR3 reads CASRPGGTLGAFF. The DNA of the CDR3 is TGTGCCAGTCGCCCAGGGGGCACCCTGGGTGCTTTCTTT.